The 17 T cell receptor beta chains reported below all come from one sample, sequenced in a study of blood T cell repertoires in COVID-19. Clones were sequenced by immunoSEQ multiplex PCR, and TCRdb holds only the in-frame ones, with some missing. The top ten hold approximately 1% of the sample, which has almost 400,000 clones, 88% seen once. Material for sequencing was PBMCs or T cells enriched from blood (not recorded which). These receptor sequences come from a woman in her thirties with acute COVID-19.

The chain has TRBV3-1 (or the pseudogene TRBV3-2) and TRBJ2-7, with 8 nucleotides matching TRBD2. The CDR3 covers 13 residues. CDR1 LGHDT and CDR2 YNNKEL come from the germline V gene (reference sequence). Losses at the gene ends were 5 bases for V and 5 bases for J; bases not matched to a gene: 5. In DNA, the CDR3 is TGTGCCAGCAGCTCCGGGGGGGCCCACGAGCAGTACTTC. Translated: CASSSGGAHEQYF.

The chain joins TRBV6-6 to TRBJ1-6, with 11 bases identical to TRBD1. Trimming at V came to 6 bases and at J to 0 bases, leaving 16 bases not matched to a gene. The CDR3 consists of 21 residues. Germline V lookup: CDR1 MNHNY, CDR2 SVGAGI (reference sequence). The CDR3 DNA reads TGTGCCAGCAGCCGTCGCTGGGGACAGGGGGGAAGGAGCTCCTATAATTCACCCCTCCACTTT. This translates into CASSRRWGQGGRSSYNSPLHF.

The chain has TRBV5-1 and TRBJ2-7; D perhaps matches TRBD1 (6 bases). The length of the CDR3 is 15 residues. V dropped 3 bases and J dropped 6 bases, with 19 bases sitting between them. CDR1 is SGHRS and CDR2 is YFSETQ in the germline V gene. DNA for the CDR3: TGCGCCAGCAGCTCCGGGACACGGGCGATCCCCGAGCAGTACTTC. Translated, it gives CASSSGTRAIPEQYF.

The V and J genes are TRBV19 and TRBJ2-1, with D possibly TRBD1 on 6 matching bases. Germline V gene lookup returns CDR1 LNHDA and CDR2 SQIVND (reference sequence). The V gene lost 6 bases and the J gene lost 15 bases, with 18 bases spanning the gap. This CDR3 has 12 residues. CDR3 bases: TGTGCCAGTAGGGCGAGGGGGTCCGAGTTGTTCTTC. Its protein is CASRARGSELFF.

The rearrangement links TRBV24-1 to TRBJ1-5, with D unclear. V was cut by 4 bases and J by 3 bases, with 9 bases left in between. Germline V CDR1 and CDR2: KGHDR, SFDVKD. The CDR3 is 14 amino acids. CDR3: CATSDGSTNQPQHF. The DNA of the CDR3 is TGTGCCACCAGTGACGGGTCTACCAATCAGCCCCAGCATTTT.

The chain links TRBV5-1 to TRBJ2-7; 7 bases are shared with TRBD1. Trimming at V came to 0 bases and at J to 6 bases, leaving 15 bases not matched to a gene. The CDR3 has 17 residues. Germline-derived CDR1 and CDR2 are SGHRS and YFSETQ. CDR3 sequence (DNA): TGCGCCAGCAGCTTGGTGCCCGTGGTACAGGGGTTGGCCGAGCAGTACTTC. Protein product: CASSLVPVVQGLAEQYF.

This clone was seen just once. V is TRBV19 and J is TRBJ1-1, with D hard to call. Germline-derived CDR1 and CDR2 are LNHDA and SQIVND (reference sequence). This CDR3 is 12 amino acids long. V lost 7 bases and J lost 3, with 9 bases in between. CDR3: CASNIGYTEAFF. The CDR3 DNA sequence: TGTGCCAGTAATATCGGGTACACTGAAGCTTTCTTT.

The chain couples TRBV5-4 to TRBJ2-7; D perhaps matches TRBD2 (6 bases). The CDR3 is 14 residues long. Germline lookup yields CDR1 SGHNT and CDR2 YYREEE (reference sequence). With 0 bases removed from V and 1 base from J, the gap between germline ends came to 8 bases. The CDR3, as DNA: TGTGCCAGCAGCTTGGGCAGCGGGTCCTACGAGCAGTACTTC. Amino acid sequence: CASSLGSGSYEQYF. The full variable domain, with the rest looked up from reference TRBV5-4 and TRBJ2-7, is ETGVTQSPTHLIKTRGQQVTLRCSSQSGHNTVSWYQQALGQGPQFIFQYYREEENGRGNFPPRFSGLQFPNYSSELNVNALELDDSALYLCASSLGSGSYEQYFGPGTRLTVT.

In DNA form, the CDR3 reads TGTGCCAGCAGTCCGGGACAGGGGGCATCAGAGACCCAGTACTTC. Its protein is CASSPGQGASETQYF. V and J are TRBV6-2 or TRBV6-3 and TRBJ2-5; TRBD1 agrees at 12 bases. Germline V gene data show CDR1 as MNHEY and CDR2 as SVGEGT. This CDR3 has 15 residues. V was pared by 5 bases and J by 4 bases, with 5 bases of the junction left unmatched.

This sequence joins TRBV5-1 and TRBJ2-3, with D possibly TRBD1 on 5 matching bases. V was cut by 0 bases and J by 2 bases, with 13 bases left in between. The CDR3 runs 16 residues. Germline V lookup: CDR1 SGHRS, CDR2 YFSETQ. CDR3 loop: CASSLAGQGPTDTQYF. CDR3 coding DNA: TGCGCCAGCAGCTTGGCCGGGCAGGGTCCCACAGATACGCAGTATTTT.

The rearrangement joins TRBV9 to TRBJ1-2, with 8 bases fitting TRBD1. Germline V lookup: CDR1 SGDLS, CDR2 YYNGEE. V lost 2 bases and J lost 5; bases outside the gene matches: 8. This CDR3 comprises 15 residues. DNA of the CDR3: TGTGCCAGCAGCGTCGGACAGGGTGATTGGTATGGCTACACCTTC. Amino acids: CASSVGQGDWYGYTF.

CDR3 region: CASSPRTLNYEQYF. The CDR3 coding sequence is TGTGCCAGCAGCCCCCGGACACTAAACTACGAGCAGTACTTC. The rearrangement joins TRBV14 to TRBJ2-7; a weak D match, TRBD1 (5 bases). Germline CDR1 and CDR2: SGHDN and FVKESK. The V gene lost 4 bases and the J gene lost 3 bases, with 13 bases spanning the gap. There are 14 residues in the CDR3.

The chain couples TRBV5-1 to TRBJ2-3; no definite D call. Trimming pared 1 base from V and 2 bases from J, leaving 14 bases between. The CDR3 runs 16 residues. The germline CDR1 and CDR2 sequences are SGHRS and YFSETQ. CDR3 nucleotide sequence: TGCGCCAGCAGCTTGTTGACACCCTCGTACACAGATACGCAGTATTTT. This encodes CASSLLTPSYTDTQYF.

The CDR3 loop reads CAITRSGELFF. CDR3 DNA sequence: TGTGCCATAACTAGGTCCGGGGAGCTGTTTTTT. This chain links TRBV10-3 with TRBJ2-2; TRBD2 might be the D (5 bases). The CDR3 contains 11 residues. Trimming took off 9 bases at V and 6 bases at J, with 8 bases between the two ends. Germline CDR1 reads ENHRY; CDR2 reads SYGVKD.

This chain connects TRBV9 to TRBJ1-2; 9 positions match TRBD1. Germline CDR1 is SGDLS and CDR2 is YYNGEE. V trimming: 3 bases; J trimming: 5 bases; junction bases outside the gene matches: 8. CDR3 size: 15 residues. The CDR3 spells CASSGHSGTGYGYTF. CDR3 DNA: TGTGCCAGCAGCGGACACTCCGGGACAGGGTATGGCTACACCTTC.

This rearrangement joins TRBV25-1 to TRBJ2-1; 11 nucleotides match TRBD2. The J segment lost 7 bases and the V segment lost 2 bases, leaving 10 bases of the junction unmatched. The length of the CDR3 is 17 residues. Per the germline V gene, CDR1 is MGHDK and CDR2 is SYGVNS. CDR3 bases: TGTGCCAGCAGTGAAAGAAAACTAGCGGGGGCAGGAAATGAGCAGTTCTTC. It encodes CASSERKLAGAGNEQFF.

J is TRBJ2-1 and V is TRBV10-1; unclear D gene. Germline CDR1 and CDR2: WNHNN and SYGVQD (reference sequence). The V and J ends lost 3 bases and 9 bases respectively, with 12 bases between them. This CDR3 is 13 amino acids long. CDR3 sequence: CASSEALSGEQFF. The DNA for the CDR3 is TGCGCCAGCAGTGAAGCCCTCTCCGGTGAGCAGTTCTTC.